This is a list of T cell receptor beta chains from one sample in a study of T cell clones after liver transplantation. Produced via immunoSEQ multiplex PCR; TCRdb's table is partial and in-frame only. The sample has about 99,000 clones, roughly 80% seen once; the top ten hold 2.5% to 3.5%. The input for sequencing was CD4+ T cells from blood, taken around 4 years after liver transplant. The receptor source for this set is a human patient who received a liver transplant. Some of the T cells may derive from the graft donor. Both conserved end residues are part of each CDR3. Each record gives: V gene, clone size, D gene, J gene, CDR3 protein, CDR3 DNA. D genes are given only for firm matches. Size is stated for part of the rows, as once, few or many counts, or as a class when the clone is expanded.

>TRBV7-2|.|.|TRBJ2-5
CASSSRGETQYF
TGTGCCAGCAGCTCCAGAGGAGAGACCCAGTACTTC
>TRBV2|few|.|TRBJ1-1
CASSIDTEAFF
TGTGCCAGCAGTATCGACACTGAAGCTTTCTTT
>TRBV6-1|.|TRBD1|TRBJ2-7
CASSPRTGYDYEQYF
TGTGCCAGCAGTCCCCGGACAGGGTACGACTACGAGCAGTACTTC
>TRBV19|.|TRBD2|TRBJ2-7
CASSTRDSGSYEQYF
TGTGCCAGTAGTACCCGAGATAGCGGGAGTTACGAGCAGTACTTC
>TRBV7-2|.|.|TRBJ2-1
CASSSSGGYNEQFF
TGTGCCAGCAGCTCTTCCGGGGGCTACAATGAGCAGTTCTTC
>TRBV19|.|TRBD1|TRBJ2-2
CASSPGTVNTGELFF
TGTGCCAGTAGCCCCGGGACAGTTAACACCGGGGAGCTGTTTTTT
>TRBV19|.|.|TRBJ1-1
CASSTTTGMNTEAFF
TGTGCCAGTAGTACTACTACAGGGATGAACACTGAAGCTTTCTTT
>TRBV5-1|.|.|TRBJ2-2
CASSLPGASNTGELFF
TGCGCCAGCAGCTTGCCGGGAGCCTCGAACACCGGGGAGCTGTTTTTT
>TRBV29-1|.|TRBD1|TRBJ2-3
CSVGDRASQDTQYF
TGCAGCGTCGGGGACAGAGCGAGCCAGGATACGCAGTATTTT
>TRBV6-1|.|.|TRBJ1-2
CASSEVVVGGSNTF
TGTGCCAGCAGTGAAGTAGTTGTAGGGGGGTCCAACACCTTC
>TRBV6-5|few|TRBD1|TRBJ1-5
CASKGSGTGDQPQHF
TGTGCCAGCAAAGGGTCTGGGACAGGGGACCAGCCCCAGCATTTT
>TRBV4-1|.|.|TRBJ1-4
CASSPGRAGEKLFF
TGCGCCAGCAGCCCGGGGAGGGCGGGCGAAAAACTGTTTTTT
>TRBV6-4|.|.|TRBJ2-3
CASKALPYGGTTQYF
TGTGCCAGCAAAGCACTCCCTTATGGAGGGACCACCCAGTATTTT
>TRBV5-1|.|.|TRBJ2-5
CASSLGVLPQETQYF
TGCGCCAGCAGCTTGGGGGTCCTGCCCCAAGAGACCCAGTACTTC
>TRBV28|.|TRBD1|TRBJ1-1
CATNRGWGSEAFF
TGTGCCACTAACAGGGGATGGGGTTCTGAAGCTTTCTTT
>TRBV20-1|.|.|TRBJ2-1
CSGDGYNEQFF
TGCAGTGGGGACGGATACAATGAGCAGTTCTTC
>TRBV30|.|TRBD1|TRBJ1-3
CAWSTGQGLISGNTIYF
TGTGCCTGGAGTACGGGACAGGGACTAATCTCTGGAAACACCATATATTTT
>TRBV28|.|TRBD1|TRBJ1-5
CASRWEQGAGQPQHF
TGTGCCAGCAGGTGGGAACAGGGGGCTGGGCAGCCCCAGCATTTT
>TRBV5-1|few|.|TRBJ2-6
CASSFRGPGETGANVLTF
TGCGCCAGCAGCTTTCGGGGCCCGGGGGAAACTGGGGCCAACGTCCTGACTTTC
>TRBV7-2|.|.|TRBJ2-3
CASKRGTDTQYF
TGTGCCAGCAAAAGAGGCACGGATACGCAGTATTTT
>TRBV5-1|.|TRBD1|TRBJ2-5
CASSLPGTGEGETQYF
TGCGCCAGCAGCCTGCCCGGGACAGGGGAGGGCGAGACCCAGTACTTC
>TRBV7-3|.|.|TRBJ1-1
CASSLIRGETTEAFF
TGTGCCAGCAGCTTAATCCGGGGGGAGACCACTGAAGCTTTCTTT
>TRBV7-2|.|TRBD2|TRBJ2-7
CASSLGGRSSCEQYF
TGTGCCAGCAGCTTAGGCGGGAGGAGCTCCTGCGAGCAGTACTTC
>TRBV2|.|.|TRBJ1-2
CASSPRVTNYGYTF
TGTGCCAGCAGCCCCCGGGTTACAAACTATGGCTACACCTTC
>TRBV27|once|.|TRBJ1-2
CASSLEAGNYGYTF
TGTGCCAGCAGTTTAGAAGCAGGGAACTATGGCTACACCTTC
>TRBV6-1|once|TRBD1|TRBJ1-5
CASSEEGARGQPQHF
TGTGCCAGCAGTGAAGAGGGGGCGAGGGGCCAGCCCCAGCATTTT
>TRBV7-9|.|TRBD1|TRBJ1-2
CASSLGPGTVYGYTF
TGTGCCAGCAGCTTAGGCCCAGGGACAGTTTATGGCTACACCTTC
>TRBV27|.|TRBD1|TRBJ1-4
CASSLRPGGAFISSEQLFF
TGTGCCAGCAGTTTGCGACCAGGGGGAGCTTTTATAAGTTCCGAGCAACTGTTTTTT
>TRBV7-8|.|TRBD1|TRBJ1-5
CASSPIDRGLQPQHF
TGTGCCAGCAGCCCCATCGACAGGGGGCTTCAGCCCCAGCATTTT
>TRBV7-8|.|.|TRBJ1-5
CASSLEGLYSNQPQHF
TGTGCCAGCAGCTTAGAAGGGCTCTATAGCAATCAGCCCCAGCATTTT
>TRBV30|.|TRBD1|TRBJ2-7
CAWSGQGLGYEQYF
TGTGCCTGGAGTGGACAGGGGTTGGGATACGAGCAGTACTTC
>TRBV6-6|.|.|TRBJ1-1
CASSYSIGSRAPEAFF
TGTGCCAGCAGTTACTCGATTGGGTCCAGGGCCCCTGAAGCTTTCTTT
>TRBV7-6|few|.|TRBJ1-1
CASTTWGTEAFF
TGTGCCAGCACCACTTGGGGCACTGAAGCTTTCTTT
>TRBV5-1|.|.|TRBJ2-3
CASSSQVTSTDTQYF
TGCGCCAGCAGCTCCCAAGTTACTAGCACAGATACGCAGTATTTT
>TRBV6-5|.|.|TRBJ1-4
CASSYRETSNEKLFF
TGTGCCAGCAGTTACCGAGAGACCTCTAATGAAAAACTGTTTTTT
>TRBV29-1|.|TRBD1|TRBJ2-3
CSVDGTGVNTQYF
TGCAGCGTTGACGGGACAGGTGTTAATACGCAGTATTTT
>TRBV18|.|.|TRBJ1-5
CASSPGQGNQPQHF
TGTGCCAGCTCACCAGGGCAGGGGAATCAGCCCCAGCATTTT